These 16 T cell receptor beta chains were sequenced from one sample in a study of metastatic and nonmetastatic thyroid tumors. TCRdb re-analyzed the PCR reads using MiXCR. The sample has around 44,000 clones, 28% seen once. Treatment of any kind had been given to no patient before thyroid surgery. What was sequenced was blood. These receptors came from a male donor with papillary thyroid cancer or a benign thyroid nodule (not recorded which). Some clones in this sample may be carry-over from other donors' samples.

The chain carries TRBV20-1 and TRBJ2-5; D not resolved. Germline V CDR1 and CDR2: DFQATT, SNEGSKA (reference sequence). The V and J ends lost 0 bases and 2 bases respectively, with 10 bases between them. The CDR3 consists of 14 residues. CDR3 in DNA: TGCAGTGCTAGAGAGGCTAGTCGGCAAGAGACCCAGTACTTC. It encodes CSAREASRQETQYF.

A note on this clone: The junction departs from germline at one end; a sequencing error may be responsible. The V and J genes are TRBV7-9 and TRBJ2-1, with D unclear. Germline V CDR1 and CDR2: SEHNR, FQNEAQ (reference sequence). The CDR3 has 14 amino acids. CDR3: CASCLSAPYNEQFF. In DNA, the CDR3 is TGTGCCAGCTGCTTATCCGCCCCCTACAATGAGCAGTTCTTC.

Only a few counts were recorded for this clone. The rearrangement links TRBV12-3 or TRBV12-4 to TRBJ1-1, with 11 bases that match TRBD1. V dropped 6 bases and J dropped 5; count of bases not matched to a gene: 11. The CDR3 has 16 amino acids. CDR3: CASSFGQGAVGTEAFF. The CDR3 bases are TGTGCCAGCAGCTTCGGACAGGGGGCGGTTGGAACTGAAGCTTTCTTT.

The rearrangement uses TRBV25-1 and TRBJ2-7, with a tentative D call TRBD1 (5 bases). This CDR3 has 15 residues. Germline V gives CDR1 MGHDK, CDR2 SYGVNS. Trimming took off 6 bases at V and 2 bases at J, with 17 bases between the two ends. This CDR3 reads CASSPGQGRPYEQYF. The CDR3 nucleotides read TGTGCCAGCAGCCCCGGGCAGGGTCGGCCCTACGAGCAGTACTTC.

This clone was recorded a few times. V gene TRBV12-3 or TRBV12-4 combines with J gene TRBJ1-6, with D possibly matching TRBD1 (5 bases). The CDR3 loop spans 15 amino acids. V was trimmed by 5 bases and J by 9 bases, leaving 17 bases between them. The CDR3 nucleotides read TGTGCCAGCAGTGGCCAAGGAGGGGATACTTCACCCCTCCACTTT. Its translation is CASSGQGGDTSPLHF.

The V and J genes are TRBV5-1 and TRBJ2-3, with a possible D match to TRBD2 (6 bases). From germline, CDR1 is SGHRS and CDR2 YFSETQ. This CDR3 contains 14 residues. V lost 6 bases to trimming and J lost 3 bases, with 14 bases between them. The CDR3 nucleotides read TGCGCCAGCAAATCCTCAAGCGGGACAGATACGCAGTATTTT. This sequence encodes CASKSSSGTDTQYF.

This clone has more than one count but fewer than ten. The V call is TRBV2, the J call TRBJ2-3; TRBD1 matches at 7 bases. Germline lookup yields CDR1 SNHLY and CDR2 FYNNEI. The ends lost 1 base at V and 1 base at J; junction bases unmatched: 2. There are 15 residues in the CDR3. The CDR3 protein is CASSEGQGGTDTQYF. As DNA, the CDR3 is TGTGCCAGCAGTGAAGGACAGGGTGGCACAGATACGCAGTATTTT.

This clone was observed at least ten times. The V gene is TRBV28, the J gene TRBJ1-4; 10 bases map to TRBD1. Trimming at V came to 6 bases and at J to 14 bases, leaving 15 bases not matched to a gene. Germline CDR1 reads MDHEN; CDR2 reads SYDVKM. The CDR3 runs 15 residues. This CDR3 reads CASSPRDRGFDGLFF. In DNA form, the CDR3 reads TGTGCCAGCAGCCCTCGGGACAGGGGATTTGATGGGCTGTTTTTT.

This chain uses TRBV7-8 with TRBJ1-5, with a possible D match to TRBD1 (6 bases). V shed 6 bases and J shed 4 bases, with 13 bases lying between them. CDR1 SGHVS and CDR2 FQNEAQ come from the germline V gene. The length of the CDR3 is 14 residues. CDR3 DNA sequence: TGTGCCAGCAGTCTAACAGGGTTAAATCAGCCCCAGCATTTT. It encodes CASSLTGLNQPQHF.

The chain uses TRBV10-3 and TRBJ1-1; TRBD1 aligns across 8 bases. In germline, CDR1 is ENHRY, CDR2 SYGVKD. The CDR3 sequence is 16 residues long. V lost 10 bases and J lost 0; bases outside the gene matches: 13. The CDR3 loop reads CATLRLEGQVNTEAFF. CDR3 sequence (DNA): TGTGCCACTTTAAGGCTCGAGGGACAGGTGAACACTGAAGCTTTCTTT.

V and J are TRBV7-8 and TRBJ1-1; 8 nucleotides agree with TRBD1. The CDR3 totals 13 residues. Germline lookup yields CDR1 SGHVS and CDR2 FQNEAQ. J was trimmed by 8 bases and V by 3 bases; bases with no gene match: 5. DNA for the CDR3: TGTGCCAGCAGCTTCTCAGGGGGCTGCGAAGCTTTCTTT. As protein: CASSFSGGCEAFF.

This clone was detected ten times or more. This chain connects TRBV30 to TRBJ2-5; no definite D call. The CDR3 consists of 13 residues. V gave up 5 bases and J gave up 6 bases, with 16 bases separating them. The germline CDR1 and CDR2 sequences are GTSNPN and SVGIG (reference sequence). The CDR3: CAWGIGNTQTQYF. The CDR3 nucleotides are TGTGCCTGGGGGATAGGGAACACTCAGACCCAGTACTTC.

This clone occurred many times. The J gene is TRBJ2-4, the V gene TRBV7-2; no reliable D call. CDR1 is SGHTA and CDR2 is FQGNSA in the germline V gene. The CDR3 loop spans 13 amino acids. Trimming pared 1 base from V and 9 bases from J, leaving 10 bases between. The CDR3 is CASSLGPPSIQYF. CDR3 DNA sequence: TGTGCCAGCAGCTTAGGCCCCCCGTCCATTCAGTACTTC.

CDR3 residues: CASMGSAGNTIYF. The CDR3 bases are TGTGCCAGCATGGGTAGTGCTGGAAACACCATATATTTT. The chain links TRBV7-9 to TRBJ1-3; D gene uncertain. V shed 7 bases and J shed 2 bases, with 9 bases lying between them. The germline gives CDR1 SEHNR, CDR2 FQNEAQ (reference sequence). CDR3 length: 13 amino acids.

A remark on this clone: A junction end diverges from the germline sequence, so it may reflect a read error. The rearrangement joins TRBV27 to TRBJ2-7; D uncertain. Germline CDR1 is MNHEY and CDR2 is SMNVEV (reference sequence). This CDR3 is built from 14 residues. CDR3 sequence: CASSLSGAFYEHYF. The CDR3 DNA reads TGTGCCAGCAGTTTATCGGGTGCTTTTTACGAGCATTACTTC.

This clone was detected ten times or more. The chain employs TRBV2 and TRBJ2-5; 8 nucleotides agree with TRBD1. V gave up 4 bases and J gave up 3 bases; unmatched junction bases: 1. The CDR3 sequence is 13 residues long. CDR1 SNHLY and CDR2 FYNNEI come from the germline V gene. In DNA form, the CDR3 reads TGTGCCAGCAGTGGGACAGGGAAAGAGACCCAGTACTTC. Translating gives CASSGTGKETQYF.